The 28 T cell receptor beta chains reported below all come from one sample, sequenced in a study of T cells expressing NK-cell markers. From its re-call of the 5' RACE reads, TCRdb lists each CDR3 protein once, without DNA. The sample has hundreds of thousands of distinct CDR3 sequences, and its top ten clones hold 7.3%. The sequenced sample was blood T cells: a sorted CD56 or NKG2C T cell subset, CD4+ or CD8+ T cells, or bulk PBMC T cells (not recorded which). These receptors came from a woman aged 18-70 years in good health.

This rearrangement joins TRBV5-5 to TRBJ2-1. Germline V CDR1 and CDR2: SGHKS, YYEKEE (reference sequence). The CDR3 totals 13 residues. The CDR3 here is CASSLGPDNEQFF.

J is TRBJ1-4 and V is TRBV19; the D call of TRBD1 rests on TCRdb alone, since no DNA is present to check it. Germline V gives CDR1 LNHDA, CDR2 SQIVND (reference sequence). The CDR3 is 14 amino acids. The CDR3 is CATSWDRGNEKLFF.

This chain connects TRBV6-5 to TRBJ2-1; the TCRdb call, TRBD2, lacks DNA for checking. The germline CDR1 and CDR2 sequences are MNHEY and SVGAGI. The CDR3 contains 13 residues. The CDR3 is CASSYGTSHEQFF.

The rearrangement joins TRBV20-1 to TRBJ2-1; absent DNA, TCRdb's TRBD2 call cannot be checked. The germline V gene has CDR1 DFQATT and CDR2 SNEGSKA (reference sequence). The CDR3 consists of 14 residues. This CDR3 reads CSAFTSASYNEQFF.

The chain combines TRBV5-1 with TRBJ1-1. From germline, CDR1 is SGHRS and CDR2 YFSETQ. The CDR3 length is 12 residues. CDR3 protein: CASEGGDTEAFF.

The CDR3 is CASSQDPAGFNSHEQYF. The chain uses TRBV3-1 and TRBJ2-7; the TCRdb call, TRBD1, lacks DNA for checking. Germline lookup yields CDR1 LGHDT and CDR2 YNNKEL (reference sequence). The length of the CDR3 is 17 residues.

The V call is TRBV27, the J call TRBJ2-4; the D call of TRBD1 rests on TCRdb alone, since no DNA is present to check it. The CDR3 covers 14 residues. Germline-derived CDR1 and CDR2 are MNHEY and SMNVEV (reference sequence). The CDR3 is CASSFGSGGDIQYF.

This rearrangement joins TRBV15 to TRBJ1-5; TCRdb returns TRBD1, unconfirmable since there is no DNA. The CDR3 contains 16 residues. Germline V CDR1 and CDR2: LNHNV, YYDKDF (reference sequence). The CDR3 protein is CATSRVGGGGNQPQHF.

The rearrangement links TRBV6-1 to TRBJ2-7; TCRdb gives TRBD2 as the D gene, but with no DNA this cannot be confirmed. The CDR3 is 15 residues long. Germline V CDR1 and CDR2: MNHNS, SASEGT. The CDR3 reads CASSRGAKGFGEQYF.

The V and J genes are TRBV12-3 or TRBV12-4 and TRBJ2-7; with no DNA, the TCRdb D assignment of TRBD2 cannot be verified. This CDR3 contains 15 residues. CDR3 sequence: CASSLAHMGGYEQYF.

The chain recombines TRBV5-1 with TRBJ1-2; lacking DNA, the TRBD1 call made by TCRdb goes unchecked. CDR1 and CDR2 (germline): SGHRS, YFSETQ. This CDR3 has 15 amino acids. This CDR3 reads CASSLTGTEFYGYTF.

The chain employs TRBV18 and TRBJ1-4. This CDR3 comprises 15 residues. Germline CDR1 is KGHSH and CDR2 is LQKENI. CDR3 region: CASSVSVATNEKLFF.

CDR3 protein: CASSLAETSWGETQYF. V and J are TRBV7-9 and TRBJ2-5; absent DNA, TCRdb's TRBD2 call cannot be checked. Germline CDR1 is SEHNR and CDR2 is FQNEAQ (reference sequence). The CDR3 is 16 amino acids.

V gene TRBV11-2 combines with J gene TRBJ2-7. CDR1 and CDR2 (germline): SGHAT, FQNNGV. The CDR3 consists of 12 residues. The CDR3 is CASSKASYEQYF.

This sequence joins TRBV29-1 and TRBJ1-3. CDR3 length equals 11 residues. Looked up from germline, CDR1 is SQVTM and CDR2 is ANQGSEA. This chain's CDR3 is CSVEEGNTIYF.

The chain couples TRBV5-6 to TRBJ2-7. The length of the CDR3 is 14 residues. Germline CDR1 and CDR2: SGHDT and YYEEEE. CDR3 sequence reads: CASSLDRVTYEQYF.

The chain recombines TRBV20-1 with TRBJ1-1; TCRdb calls TRBD1, which cannot be checked without DNA. This CDR3 is 17 amino acids long. CDR1 is DFQATT, CDR2 SNEGSKA, per germline (reference sequence). CDR3 sequence reads: CSAPLGSGYPMNTEAFF.

V is TRBV10-3 and J is TRBJ2-3; the TCRdb D gene call, TRBD1, has no DNA to confirm it. The germline V gene has CDR1 ENHRY and CDR2 SYGVKD. CDR3 length: 14 amino acids. The CDR3 here is CAISKGQSTDTQYF.

The chain combines TRBV5-6 with TRBJ2-1; TCRdb proposes TRBD1, but this gene call is untestable without DNA. The V gene's germline CDR1 is SGHDT and CDR2 YYEEEE. The CDR3 contains 15 residues. The CDR3 sequence is CASSLEWPSPPEQFF.

This chain uses TRBV4-3 with TRBJ1-2; TCRdb's D call of TRBD1 is untestable without DNA. Germline CDR1 and CDR2: LGHNA and YSLEER. The length of the CDR3 is 15 residues. Here the CDR3 reads CASSQTRAGFYGYTF.

The gene calls are TRBV20-1 and TRBJ2-7; TCRdb indicates TRBD1, and absent DNA this call remains unverified. Germline CDR1 and CDR2: DFQATT and SNEGSKA (reference sequence). The CDR3 has 14 residues. The CDR3 reads CSAPLQWAGYEQYF.

The V call is TRBV30, the J call TRBJ2-1; there is no DNA to check the TCRdb D call of TRBD1. CDR1 is GTSNPN and CDR2 is SVGIG in the germline V gene (reference sequence). The CDR3 spans 14 residues. CDR3 protein: CAVYEGGRVVEQFF.

The rearrangement links TRBV7-2 to TRBJ2-1; TCRdb gives TRBD2 as the D gene, but with no DNA this cannot be confirmed. Germline assignment: CDR1 SGHTA and CDR2 FQGNSA. The CDR3 has 15 amino acids. This CDR3 reads CASSLGSRLVGEQFF.

The chain couples TRBV5-4 to TRBJ2-3; TCRdb designates TRBD2, a call that cannot be tested without DNA. The CDR3 consists of 14 residues. CDR1 is SGHNT, CDR2 YYREEE, per germline (reference sequence). The chain's CDR3 is CASSSGGPRDTQYF.

The V call is TRBV20-1, the J call TRBJ2-3; the TCRdb D gene call, TRBD1, has no DNA to confirm it. Germline CDR1 DFQATT, CDR2 SNEGSKA (reference sequence). There are 12 residues in the CDR3. CDR3 region: CSAQSGDQAQYF.

The V and J genes are TRBV3-1 and TRBJ2-5; the TCRdb call, TRBD1, lacks DNA for checking. This CDR3 has 16 residues. The germline V gene has CDR1 LGHDT and CDR2 YNNKEL (reference sequence). This chain's CDR3 is CASQDPVAGGQETQYF.

The chain uses TRBV5-4 and TRBJ2-7; absent DNA, TCRdb's TRBD2 call cannot be checked. CDR1 is SGHNT and CDR2 is YYREEE in the germline V gene (reference sequence). The CDR3 has 14 amino acids. CDR3 region: CASSWRERAYEQYF.

This chain links TRBV28 with TRBJ1-4. This CDR3 region has 12 residues. The germline V gene has CDR1 MDHEN and CDR2 SYDVKM. The CDR3 region is CASSRGGWKLFF.